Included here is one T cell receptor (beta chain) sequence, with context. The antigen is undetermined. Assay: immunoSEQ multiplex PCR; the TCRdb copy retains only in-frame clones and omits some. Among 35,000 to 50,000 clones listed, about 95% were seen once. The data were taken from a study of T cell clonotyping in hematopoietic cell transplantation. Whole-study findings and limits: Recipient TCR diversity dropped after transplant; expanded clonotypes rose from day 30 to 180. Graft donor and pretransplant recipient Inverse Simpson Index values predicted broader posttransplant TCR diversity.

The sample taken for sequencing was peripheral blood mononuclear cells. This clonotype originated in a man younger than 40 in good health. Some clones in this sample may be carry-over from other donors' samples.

Written as DNA, the CDR3 is TGTGCCAGCAGTTCCGACAGTTCTTACTACGAGCAGTACTTC. Residues: CASSSDSSYYEQYF. The chain combines TRBV27 with TRBJ2-7; possible D gene TRBD1, 5 bases. Per the germline V gene, CDR1 is MNHEY and CDR2 is SMNVEV (reference sequence). Trimming removed 4 bases from V and 3 bases from J, with 13 bases in between. This CDR3 has 14 amino acids.